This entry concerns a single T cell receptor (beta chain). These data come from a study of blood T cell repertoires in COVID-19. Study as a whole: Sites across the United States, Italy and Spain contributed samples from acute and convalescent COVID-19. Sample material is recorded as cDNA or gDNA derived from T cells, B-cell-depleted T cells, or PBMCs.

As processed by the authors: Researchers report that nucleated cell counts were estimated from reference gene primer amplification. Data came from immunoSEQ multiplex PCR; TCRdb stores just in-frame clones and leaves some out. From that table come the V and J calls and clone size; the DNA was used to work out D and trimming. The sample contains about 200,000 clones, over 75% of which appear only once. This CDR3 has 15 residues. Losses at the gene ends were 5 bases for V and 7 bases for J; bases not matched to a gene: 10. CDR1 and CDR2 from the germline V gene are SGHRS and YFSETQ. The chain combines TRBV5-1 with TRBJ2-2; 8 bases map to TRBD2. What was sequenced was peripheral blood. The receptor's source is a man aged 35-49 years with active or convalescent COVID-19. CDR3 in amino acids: CASRGEAGEIGELFF. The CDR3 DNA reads TGCGCCAGCAGAGGCGAAGCGGGAGAAATCGGGGAGCTGTTTTTT.